These T cell receptor beta chains were read from a single sample in a study of blood T cells in healthy people across ages. MiXCR was run by TCRdb on the 5' RACE reads, yielding one entry per CDR3 protein. The sample records approximately 1,100,000 distinct CDR3 sequences, around 43% being singletons. The sample taken for sequencing was blood. The receptor source for this set is a woman aged 55 to 70 in good health. Both conserved end residues are part of each CDR3. Each record gives: V gene, clone size, D gene, J gene, CDR3 protein, CDR3 DNA. The D gene is left open where the match is weak. Some rows have no size entry. The others give once, few or many, or a class for an expanded clone.

V gene: TRBV13; clone size: few; D gene: -; J gene: TRBJ2-7; CDR3 protein: CASSSQGGHEQYF; CDR3 DNA: TGTGCCAGCAGCTCCCAGGGGGGCCACGAGCAGTACTTC
V gene: TRBV28; clone size: -; D gene: TRBD1; J gene: TRBJ1-2; CDR3 protein: CASSSGTGNIGYTF; CDR3 DNA: TGTGCCAGCAGTTCCGGGACAGGGAATATTGGCTACACCTTC
V gene: TRBV16; clone size: -; D gene: -; J gene: TRBJ2-3; CDR3 protein: CASSHRTVHIDTQYF; CDR3 DNA: TGTGCCAGCAGCCACCGGACAGTTCATATAGATACGCAGTATTTT
V gene: TRBV20-1; clone size: few; D gene: TRBD2; J gene: TRBJ2-7; CDR3 protein: CSAREVPAGSYEQYF; CDR3 DNA: TGCAGTGCTAGAGAAGTCCCAGCGGGATCCTACGAGCAGTACTTC
V gene: TRBV27; clone size: -; D gene: -; J gene: TRBJ1-1; CDR3 protein: CASSLSPTGNTEAFF; CDR3 DNA: TGTGCCAGCAGTTTATCCCCAACGGGGAACACTGAAGCTTTCTTT
V gene: TRBV7-9; clone size: -; D gene: -; J gene: TRBJ2-1; CDR3 protein: CASSVSSSWEQFF; CDR3 DNA: TGTGCCAGCAGCGTATCTTCTAGCTGGGAGCAGTTCTTC
V gene: TRBV11-3; clone size: -; D gene: TRBD2; J gene: TRBJ2-7; CDR3 protein: CASSKRTSGYDEQYF; CDR3 DNA: TGTGCCAGCAGCAAAAGGACTAGCGGATATGACGAGCAGTACTTC
V gene: TRBV6-5; clone size: -; D gene: -; J gene: TRBJ1-6; CDR3 protein: CASRARDLHSPLHF; CDR3 DNA: TGTGCCAGCAGGGCCAGGGATTTACATTCACCCCTCCACTTT
V gene: TRBV12-3/TRBV12-4; clone size: few; D gene: -; J gene: TRBJ2-5; CDR3 protein: CASSSPTGLKETQYF; CDR3 DNA: TGTGCCAGCAGTTCCCCCACGGGGCTGAAGGAGACCCAGTACTTC
V gene: TRBV7-9; clone size: few; D gene: TRBD1; J gene: TRBJ1-5; CDR3 protein: CASSVDRVQPQHF; CDR3 DNA: TGTGCCAGCAGCGTCGACAGGGTCCAGCCCCAGCATTTT
V gene: TRBV29-1; clone size: -; D gene: -; J gene: TRBJ2-1; CDR3 protein: CSGELGIDEQFF; CDR3 DNA: TGCAGCGGTGAGTTGGGAATTGATGAGCAGTTCTTC
V gene: TRBV27; clone size: few; D gene: -; J gene: TRBJ2-5; CDR3 protein: CASSKWWTRTVQETQYF; CDR3 DNA: TGTGCCAGCAGTAAATGGTGGACTAGGACAGTCCAAGAGACCCAGTACTTC
V gene: TRBV7-9; clone size: -; D gene: -; J gene: TRBJ2-3; CDR3 protein: CASSPYVREFSVTDTQYF; CDR3 DNA: TGTGCCAGCAGCCCATACGTCCGGGAGTTCAGTGTCACAGATACGCAGTATTTT
V gene: TRBV2; clone size: -; D gene: -; J gene: TRBJ2-4; CDR3 protein: CASSEELGENIQYF; CDR3 DNA: TGTGCCAGCAGTGAAGAGCTCGGAGAAAACATTCAGTACTTC
V gene: TRBV25-1; clone size: -; D gene: -; J gene: TRBJ2-1; CDR3 protein: CASSEPSRAGGNEQFF; CDR3 DNA: TGTGCCAGCAGTGAACCGTCGCGAGCTGGGGGGAATGAGCAGTTCTTC
V gene: TRBV27; clone size: -; D gene: -; J gene: TRBJ2-2; CDR3 protein: CASSFGGELFF; CDR3 DNA: TGTGCCAGCAGTTTTGGTGGGGAGCTGTTTTTT
V gene: TRBV20-1; clone size: -; D gene: -; J gene: TRBJ1-1; CDR3 protein: CSATPTGRNTEAFF; CDR3 DNA: TGCAGTGCTACTCCGACGGGGCGGAACACTGAAGCTTTCTTT
V gene: TRBV10-3; clone size: -; D gene: TRBD1; J gene: TRBJ2-3; CDR3 protein: CAISNRDRELADTQYF; CDR3 DNA: TGTGCCATCAGTAACCGGGACAGGGAGTTGGCAGATACGCAGTATTTT
V gene: TRBV20-1; clone size: -; D gene: TRBD1; J gene: TRBJ2-3; CDR3 protein: CSAIRDRSTDTQYF; CDR3 DNA: TGCAGTGCTATACGGGACAGAAGCACAGATACGCAGTATTTT
V gene: TRBV20-1; clone size: -; D gene: -; J gene: TRBJ2-1; CDR3 protein: CSARRRRPPYNEQFF; CDR3 DNA: TGCAGTGCCCGCCGGCGTCGTCCCCCTTACAATGAGCAGTTCTTC
V gene: TRBV27; clone size: -; D gene: TRBD2; J gene: TRBJ2-5; CDR3 protein: CASSFGTSGPQQETQYF; CDR3 DNA: TGTGCCAGCAGTTTCGGGACTAGCGGCCCTCAACAAGAGACCCAGTACTTC
V gene: TRBV20-1; clone size: few; D gene: TRBD1; J gene: TRBJ1-2; CDR3 protein: CSTQKTGINYGYTF; CDR3 DNA: TGCAGTACACAAAAGACAGGGATTAACTATGGCTACACCTTC